Here is one T cell receptor (beta chain) with its context. The data derive from a study of blood T cell repertoires in COVID-19. Overall study context: Acute and convalescent COVID-19 specimens originated in the United States, Italy and Spain. T cells, B-cell-depleted T cells, or PBMCs provided the cDNA or gDNA that served as material.

Original methodology: Quantification of nucleated cells was approximated via reference gene primer amplification. Clones were sequenced by immunoSEQ multiplex PCR, and TCRdb holds only the in-frame ones, with some missing. V, J and clone size derive from that table, while D and trimming were established from the DNA sequence. The sample yields approximately 170,000 clones, around four fifths seen once. Losses at the gene ends were 4 bases for V and 3 bases for J; bases not matched to a gene: 6. This CDR3 comprises 15 residues. Per germline, CDR1 SGHTA and CDR2 FQGNSA. This chain connects TRBV7-2 to TRBJ2-7; 10 nucleotides align to TRBD2. Material for sequencing was peripheral blood. This TCR was recovered from an older man who had recovered from COVID-19. The CDR3 nucleotides are TGTGCCAGCAGCTCCTCCACTAGCGGGGTCTACGAGCAGTACTTC. Translating it yields CASSSSTSGVYEQYF.